This T cell receptor (beta chain) is drawn from a study of post-analysis software for immune sequencing data. Findings and caveats of the study: Comparison of patients with controls showed a handful of TRBV segments more frequent in patients, TRBV5-6, TRBV5-1 and TRBV20-1 among them.

The TCR beta cDNA libraries contained unique molecular identifiers. A single record per CDR3 protein comes from TCRdb applying MiXCR to the PCR reads. The sample lists approximately 440,000 distinct CDR3 sequences; 40% to 55% were seen once. Notes on this clonotype: The antigen remains unidentified.

Germline CDR1 SEHNR, CDR2 FQNEAQ (reference sequence). The CDR3 has 15 residues. V was cut by 0 bases and J by 4 bases, with 12 bases left in between. Sequenced input: blood. This sequence was found in a girl aged 5 to 17 with multiple sclerosis. The chain has TRBV7-9 and TRBJ1-1; D may be TRBD1 (5 bases). CDR3 in amino acids: CASSLADGGSTEAFF. CDR3 nucleotide sequence: TGTGCCAGCAGCTTAGCCGATGGGGGGTCCACTGAAGCTTTCTTT. Full variable domain (missing parts from reference TRBV7-9 and TRBJ1-1): DTGVSQNPRHKITKRGQNVTFRCDPISEHNRLYWYRQTLGQGPEFLTYFQNEAQLEKSRLLSDRFSAERPKGSFSTLEIQRTEQGDSAMYLCASSLADGGSTEAFFGQGTRLTVV.